A single sample is the source of the 23 T cell receptor beta chains below, sequenced in a study of T cell changes during pregnancy in multiple sclerosis. Profiling relied on immunoSEQ multiplex PCR, and the TCRdb table lists in-frame clones only, not all of them. The sample carries tens of thousands of clones, approximately 91% recorded once. The sample here was peripheral blood, taken in the second trimester of pregnancy. The receptors shown here come from a female donor with multiple sclerosis, enrolled in a pregnancy study.

The CDR3 nucleotides are TGTGCCACCAGCAGTCCAGGAGGCGTCCGGATGCTCGAGCAGTACTTC. This encodes CATSSPGGVRMLEQYF. The rearrangement uses TRBV15 and TRBJ2-7; tentative D call: TRBD2 (5 bases). The CDR3 covers 16 residues. Trimming pared 3 bases from V and 6 bases from J, leaving 21 bases between. Germline values: CDR1 LNHNV, CDR2 YYDKDF (reference sequence).

Concerning this clone: Other DNA sequences within the sample encode an identical CDR3. The V call is TRBV19, the J call TRBJ1-2, with D hard to call. Germline V gene data show CDR1 as LNHDA and CDR2 as SQIVND (reference sequence). Deletions cut 5 bases from V and 5 bases from J, with 6 bases between. The CDR3 extends over 11 amino acids. CDR3 sequence: CASSQAYGYTF. The CDR3 DNA follows: TGTGCCAGTAGTCAAGCTTATGGCTACACCTTC. Drawing the rest from reference TRBV19 and TRBJ1-2, the complete variable domain is DGGITQSPKYLFRKEGQNVTLSCEQNLNHDAMYWYRQDPGQGLRLIYYSQIVNDFQKGDIAEGYSVSREKKESFPLTVTSAQKNPTAFYLCASSQAYGYTFGSGTRLTVV.

The CDR3 protein is CASSLNPAGAGELFF. The CDR3 region has the DNA TGTGCCAGCAGCTTAAACCCCGCCGGGGCCGGGGAGCTGTTTTTT. This chain joins TRBV7-3 and TRBJ2-2; TRBD2 might be the D (5 bases). The length of the CDR3 is 15 residues. Trimming left V 1 base short and J 6 bases short, with 12 bases between. The germline gives CDR1 SGHTA, CDR2 FQGTGA. Combining the CDR3 with reference TRBV7-3 and TRBJ2-2 gives the whole variable domain GAGVSQTPSNKVTEKGKYVELRCDPISGHTALYWYRQSLGQGPEFLIYFQGTGAADDSGLPNDRFFAVRPEGSVSTLKIQRTERGDSAVYLCASSLNPAGAGELFFGEGSRLTVL.

The chain carries TRBV7-3 and TRBJ2-3; 8 bases map to TRBD2. The germline gives CDR1 SGHTA, CDR2 FQGTGA. V was pared by 5 bases and J by 0 bases, with 7 bases of the junction left unmatched. The length of the CDR3 is 16 residues. CDR3 sequence: CASSLGAGGSTDTQYF. The DNA of the CDR3 is TGTGCCAGCAGCCTCGGGGCGGGGGGAAGCACAGATACGCAGTATTTT.

The genes are TRBV5-4 and TRBJ1-1; D is undetermined. This CDR3 is 13 amino acids long. Germline V gives CDR1 SGHNT, CDR2 YYREEE (reference sequence). The germline V and J ends were trimmed by 0 bases and 5 bases, with 8 bases remaining between them. The CDR3 here is CASSLEPRTEAFF. The CDR3, as DNA: TGTGCCAGCAGCTTGGAACCTCGGACTGAAGCTTTCTTT. Looking up the rest from reference TRBV5-4 and TRBJ1-1 gives the full variable domain: ETGVTQSPTHLIKTRGQQVTLRCSSQSGHNTVSWYQQALGQGPQFIFQYYREEENGRGNFPPRFSGLQFPNYSSELNVNALELDDSALYLCASSLEPRTEAFFGQGTRLTVV.

The chain is built from TRBV30 and TRBJ1-2; perhaps TRBD1 as D (5 bases). The CDR3 loop spans 17 amino acids. Germline V gene lookup returns CDR1 GTSNPN and CDR2 SVGIG (reference sequence). Between the trimmed V and J ends, which lost 0 bases and 0 bases, there was a span of 17 bases. The CDR3: CAWSVFLGKGANYGYTF. Written as DNA, the CDR3 is TGTGCCTGGAGTGTGTTTTTGGGGAAAGGGGCTAACTATGGCTACACCTTC. Full variable domain (missing parts from reference TRBV30 and TRBJ1-2): SQTIHQWPATLVQPVGSPLSLECTVEGTSNPNLYWYRQAAGRGLQLLFYSVGIGQISSEVPQNLSASRPQDRQFILSSKKLLLSDSGFYLCAWSVFLGKGANYGYTFGSGTRLTVV.

The CDR3, as DNA: TGTGCCAGCAGCGATGGCCCCTACACTGAAGCTTTCTTT. It yields the protein CASSDGPYTEAFF. J is TRBJ1-1 and V is TRBV6-1; D gene unclear. CDR3 size: 13 residues. Germline CDR1 MNHNS, CDR2 SASEGT. Trimming took off 6 bases at V and 3 bases at J, with 11 bases between the two ends.

V and J are TRBV19 and TRBJ2-7, with 10 bases fitting TRBD1. CDR3 length equals 15 residues. Trimming at V came to 5 bases and at J to 7 bases, leaving 11 bases not matched to a gene. CDR1 and CDR2 from the germline V gene are LNHDA and SQIVND (reference sequence). This chain's CDR3 is CASSSGTGDSGEQYF. In nucleotides, the CDR3 is TGTGCCAGTAGTTCCGGGACAGGGGATTCGGGGGAGCAGTACTTC.

The J gene is TRBJ1-1, the V gene TRBV5-1, with 9 nucleotides matching TRBD1. The CDR3 is 15 residues long. The V segment lost 0 bases and the J segment 5 bases; nucleotides outside the gene matches: 5. Looked up from germline, CDR1 is SGHRS and CDR2 is YFSETQ. In nucleotides, the CDR3 is TGCGCCAGCAGCTTGGACAGGGGGCTCTGGACTGAAGCTTTCTTT. Its translation: CASSLDRGLWTEAFF. Using reference TRBV5-1 and TRBJ1-1 for the parts outside the CDR3, the full variable domain is KAGVTQTPRYLIKTRGQQVTLSCSPISGHRSVSWYQQTPGQGLQFLFEYFSETQRNKGNFPGRFSGRQFSNSRSEMNVSTLELGDSALYLCASSLDRGLWTEAFFGQGTRLTVV.

The rearrangement links TRBV28 to TRBJ2-7; 7 bases agree with TRBD1. The CDR3 length is 13 residues. V trimming: 3 bases; J trimming: 1 base; junction bases outside the gene matches: 0. The germline V gene encodes CDR1 MDHEN and CDR2 SYDVKM. DNA for the CDR3: TGTGCCAGCAGTTTGGGACAGTCCTACGAGCAGTACTTC. It is translated as CASSLGQSYEQYF.

The chain employs TRBV2 and TRBJ2-2; D remains unclear. V lost 2 bases and J 7 bases, leaving 8 bases between the germline ends. Germline V gives CDR1 SNHLY, CDR2 FYNNEI. The CDR3 sequence is 13 residues long. The DNA of the CDR3 is TGTGCCAGCAGTGAATCCCCGGGCGGGGAGCTGTTTTTT. This sequence encodes CASSESPGGELFF.

This chain's CDR3 is CASRNRQGARGYTF. The CDR3 DNA follows: TGTGCCAGCAGGAACCGACAGGGGGCTCGGGGCTACACCTTC. The rearrangement joins TRBV27 to TRBJ1-2; 10 bases align to TRBD1. J gave up 8 bases and V 6 bases, and 9 bases lay outside the gene matches. The CDR3 length is 14 residues. Germline V gene data show CDR1 as MNHEY and CDR2 as SMNVEV (reference sequence).

The chain joins TRBV5-1 to TRBJ2-3; TRBD1 is a possible D gene (5 bases). CDR3 length: 14 residues. The germline CDR1 and CDR2 sequences are SGHRS and YFSETQ. V was cut by 1 base and J by 5 bases, with 11 bases left in between. Written as DNA, the CDR3 is TGCGCCAGCAGCTTGCGCAGGGCGGAAGATACGCAGTATTTT. This translates into CASSLRRAEDTQYF.

This clone was observed a handful of times. The chain combines TRBV9 with TRBJ1-1; D remains unclear. V dropped 0 bases and J dropped 4 bases, with 10 bases sitting between them. This CDR3 is 14 amino acids long. Germline loops: CDR1 SGDLS, CDR2 YYNGEE. CDR3 bases: TGTGCCAGCAGCGTAGGAGGGATAACCACTGAAGCTTTCTTT. Its protein is CASSVGGITTEAFF.

V is TRBV5-1 and J is TRBJ2-3; 7 nucleotides line up with TRBD1. CDR1 is SGHRS, CDR2 YFSETQ, per germline. V was pared by 6 bases and J by 0 bases, with 10 bases of the junction left unmatched. CDR3 length: 16 amino acids. The CDR3 is CASKDRAGSSTDTQYF. Here the CDR3 DNA reads TGCGCCAGCAAAGACAGGGCAGGCTCTAGCACAGATACGCAGTATTTT. Full variable domain (remainder filled in from reference TRBV5-1 and TRBJ2-3): KAGVTQTPRYLIKTRGQQVTLSCSPISGHRSVSWYQQTPGQGLQFLFEYFSETQRNKGNFPGRFSGRQFSNSRSEMNVSTLELGDSALYLCASKDRAGSSTDTQYFGPGTRLTVL.

V and J are TRBV29-1 and TRBJ2-5; D is possibly TRBD2 (7 bases). The germline V gene encodes CDR1 SQVTM and CDR2 ANQGSEA. The CDR3 has 15 amino acids. The V and J ends lost 2 bases and 3 bases respectively, with 16 bases between them. The CDR3 region is CSVERGGGRKETQYF. The CDR3 coding sequence is TGCAGCGTTGAACGGGGAGGGGGGCGCAAAGAGACCCAGTACTTC.

The V and J genes are TRBV19 and TRBJ1-4; TRBD1 aligns across 9 bases. The CDR3 length is 14 residues. CDR1 LNHDA and CDR2 SQIVND come from the germline V gene (reference sequence). V shed 6 bases and J 8 bases; nucleotides not matched to a gene: 7. This CDR3 is CASSPGQGSEKLFF. In DNA, the CDR3 is TGTGCCAGTAGCCCGGGACAGGGATCCGAAAAACTGTTTTTT.

This chain uses TRBV11-2 with TRBJ1-6, with D unclear. This CDR3 comprises 15 residues. Trimming removed 0 bases from V and 7 bases from J, with 10 bases in between. The germline V gene encodes CDR1 SGHAT and CDR2 FQNNGV. The CDR3 loop is CASSLEGLSNSPLHF. DNA of the CDR3: TGTGCCAGCAGCTTAGAAGGACTCTCGAATTCACCCCTCCACTTT. Full variable domain (remainder filled in from reference TRBV11-2 and TRBJ1-6): EAGVAQSPRYKIIEKRQSVAFWCNPISGHATLYWYQQILGQGPKLLIQFQNNGVVDDSQLPKDRFSAERLKGVDSTLKIQPAKLEDSAVYLCASSLEGLSNSPLHFGNGTRLTVT.

The chain recombines TRBV29-1 with TRBJ1-2; unclear D gene. Germline V lookup: CDR1 SQVTM, CDR2 ANQGSEA. Between the trimmed V and J ends, which lost 3 bases and 7 bases, there was a span of 9 bases. The CDR3 covers 11 residues. The CDR3 protein is CSVDSGFGYTF. DNA for the CDR3: TGCAGCGTTGACTCGGGGTTTGGCTACACCTTC.

V is TRBV30 and J is TRBJ2-5; a weak D match, TRBD2 (5 bases). This CDR3 has 14 amino acids. Trimming took 0 bases from V and 5 from J, leaving 13 bases between them. Germline CDR1 is GTSNPN and CDR2 is SVGIG (reference sequence). The CDR3 loop is CAWSVLGRGETQYF. Written as DNA, the CDR3 is TGTGCCTGGAGTGTACTTGGGAGAGGCGAGACCCAGTACTTC.

The chain links TRBV5-6 to TRBJ1-2; tentatively, D is TRBD1 (5 bases). This CDR3 has 13 amino acids. The germline V and J ends were trimmed by 4 bases and 2 bases, with 9 bases remaining between them. CDR1 and CDR2 from the germline V gene are SGHDT and YYEEEE. This CDR3 reads CASSRTPNYGYTF. The CDR3 DNA reads TGTGCCAGCAGCAGGACACCGAACTATGGCTACACCTTC.

The chain joins TRBV28 to TRBJ2-5; TRBD2 aligns across 15 bases. V was pared by 6 bases and J by 5 bases, with 7 bases of the junction left unmatched. Germline V gene data show CDR1 as MDHEN and CDR2 as SYDVKM. CDR3 length: 16 amino acids. The CDR3 protein is CASSPGTSGGPETQYF. The CDR3 DNA reads as TGTGCCAGCAGCCCGGGGACTAGCGGGGGGCCGGAGACCCAGTACTTC.

This chain connects TRBV9 to TRBJ2-5, with TRBD1 identical over 9 bases. The CDR3 consists of 16 residues. CDR1 is SGDLS and CDR2 is YYNGEE in the germline V gene. The V and J ends lost 4 bases and 5 bases, in that order; junction bases with no gene match: 12. The CDR3: CASSPGDREERETQYF. CDR3 DNA sequence: TGTGCCAGCAGCCCTGGGGACAGGGAGGAGCGGGAGACCCAGTACTTC.